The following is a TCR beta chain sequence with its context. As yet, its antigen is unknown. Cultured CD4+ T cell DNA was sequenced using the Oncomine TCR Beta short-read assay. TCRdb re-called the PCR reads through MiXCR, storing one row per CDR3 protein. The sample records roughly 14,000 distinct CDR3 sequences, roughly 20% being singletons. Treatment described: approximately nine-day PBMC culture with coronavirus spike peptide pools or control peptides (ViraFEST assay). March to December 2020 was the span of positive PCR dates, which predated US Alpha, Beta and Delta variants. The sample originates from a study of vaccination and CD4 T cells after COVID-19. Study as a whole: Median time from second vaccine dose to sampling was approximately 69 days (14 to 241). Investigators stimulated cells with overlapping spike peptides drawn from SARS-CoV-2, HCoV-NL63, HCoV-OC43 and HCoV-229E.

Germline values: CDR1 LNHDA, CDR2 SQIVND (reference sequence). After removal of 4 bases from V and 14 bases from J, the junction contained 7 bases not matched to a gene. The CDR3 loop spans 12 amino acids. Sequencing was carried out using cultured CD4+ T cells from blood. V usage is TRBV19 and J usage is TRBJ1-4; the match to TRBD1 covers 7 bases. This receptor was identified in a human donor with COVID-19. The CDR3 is CASSTDRVVLFF. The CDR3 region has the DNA TGTGCCAGTAGTACAGACAGGGTTGTCCTGTTTTTT. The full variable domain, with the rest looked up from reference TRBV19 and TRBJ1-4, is DGGITQSPKYLFRKEGQNVTLSCEQNLNHDAMYWYRQDPGQGLRLIYYSQIVNDFQKGDIAEGYSVSREKKESFPLTVTSAQKNPTAFYLCASSTDRVVLFFGSGTQLSVL.